This passage covers 21 T cell receptor beta chains from one sample sequenced in a study of blood T cell repertoires in COVID-19. The data were produced by immunoSEQ multiplex PCR, yet TCRdb's version contains in-frame clones alone and is incomplete. This sample yields some 150,000 clones, of which roughly four fifths are seen a single time; under 3% belongs to the top ten. Sequenced input: peripheral blood. Receptors were obtained from a human donor with acute or convalescent COVID-19. The donor label of this sample is uncertain.

The J gene is TRBJ2-7, the V gene TRBV5-4; 8 nucleotides agree with TRBD2. The V gene's germline CDR1 is SGHNT and CDR2 YYREEE (reference sequence). The CDR3 length is 16 residues. Unmatched junction bases numbered 11, after V lost 0 bases and J lost 6 bases. The CDR3 DNA follows: TGTGCCAGCAGCTTGGGACAATCGGGACTAGTCTTCGAGCAGTACTTC. It encodes CASSLGQSGLVFEQYF.

This clone was found a few times. The V gene is TRBV28, the J gene TRBJ1-1; D is uncertain. The length of the CDR3 is 14 residues. V lost 7 bases to trimming and J lost 1 base, with 13 bases between them. The germline V gene has CDR1 MDHEN and CDR2 SYDVKM. CDR3: CASTLLRGNTEAFF. For the CDR3, the DNA is TGTGCCAGCACCCTACTCCGGGGGAACACTGAAGCTTTCTTT.

This chain's CDR3 is CAWRARDKLDQPQHF. CDR3 DNA sequence: TGTGCCTGGAGAGCCCGGGACAAACTCGATCAGCCCCAGCATTTT. This sequence joins TRBV30 and TRBJ1-5, with a tentative D call TRBD1 (6 bases). Germline V gene data show CDR1 as GTSNPN and CDR2 as SVGIG (reference sequence). The CDR3 totals 15 residues. Trimming stripped 3 bases from V and 5 bases from J, with 17 bases between.

The V gene is TRBV9, the J gene TRBJ2-5, with D tentatively TRBD2 (5 bases). Germline V gene sequence: CDR1 SGDLS, CDR2 YYNGEE. Trimming took off 3 bases at V and 4 bases at J, with 16 bases between the two ends. The CDR3 is 15 amino acids. The CDR3 DNA is TGTGCCAGCAGCGCAGAGTCGGGATATGGAGAGACCCAGTACTTC. Encoded protein: CASSAESGYGETQYF.

This clone was seen once. This rearrangement joins TRBV30 to TRBJ1-1, with 8 bases fitting TRBD1. V trimming: 2 bases; J trimming: 5 bases; junction bases outside the gene matches: 4. CDR1 and CDR2 (germline): GTSNPN, SVGIG (reference sequence). This CDR3 contains 13 residues. This CDR3 is CAWSSTGGTEAFF. The CDR3 bases are TGTGCCTGGAGTTCTACAGGGGGAACTGAAGCTTTCTTT.

The chain recombines TRBV10-1 with TRBJ2-3; 9 positions agree with TRBD2. Germline CDR1 and CDR2: WNHNN and SYGVQD (reference sequence). This CDR3 is built from 15 residues. With V trimmed by 6 bases and J by 2 bases, 6 bases remained unmatched. This CDR3 is CASSLSGRTTDTQYF. The CDR3 DNA reads as TGCGCCAGCAGCTTAAGCGGGAGGACCACAGATACGCAGTATTTT.

The J gene is TRBJ2-1, the V gene TRBV30; unclear D gene. This CDR3 is built from 17 residues. Germline V gene sequence: CDR1 GTSNPN, CDR2 SVGIG (reference sequence). Trimming took off 5 bases at V and 0 bases at J, with 20 bases between the two ends. As DNA, the CDR3 is TGTGCCTGGGAATTCCCGGTCGCCCTGAGCTCCTACAATGAGCAGTTCTTC. Translating gives CAWEFPVALSSYNEQFF.

The chain joins TRBV25-1 to TRBJ2-5; 7 positions agree with TRBD1. V lost 6 bases to trimming and J lost 5 bases; unmatched junction nucleotides: 6. The germline gives CDR1 MGHDK, CDR2 SYGVNS. The CDR3 spans 13 residues. CDR3 in DNA: TGTGCCAGCAGGGGGGACAGTTCGGAGACCCAGTACTTC. Protein product: CASRGDSSETQYF.

The chain is built from TRBV5-1 and TRBJ2-1, with 9 bases fitting TRBD1. The V and J ends lost 4 bases and 6 bases, in that order; junction bases with no gene match: 2. The germline CDR1 and CDR2 sequences are SGHRS and YFSETQ. The CDR3 extends over 13 amino acids. This CDR3 is CASSGDRANEQFF. The CDR3, as DNA: TGCGCCAGCAGCGGGGACAGGGCCAATGAGCAGTTCTTC.

The chain carries TRBV5-4 and TRBJ2-7, with a weak D call TRBD1 (6 bases). CDR1 is SGHNT, CDR2 YYREEE, per germline (reference sequence). The CDR3 covers 13 residues. V lost 4 bases and J lost 2, with 10 bases in between. The CDR3 is CASSEDSTYEQYF. DNA of the CDR3: TGTGCCAGCAGCGAGGACAGTACCTACGAGCAGTACTTC.

CDR3 nucleotides: TGTGCCAGCAGTTTGCGGCGAGGAACCTACAATGAGCAGTTCTTC. Protein product: CASSLRRGTYNEQFF. The J gene is TRBJ2-1, the V gene TRBV28; D gene uncertain. The ends were cut back, 3 bases at V and 2 bases at J, with 11 bases in the middle. There are 15 residues in the CDR3. The germline V gene has CDR1 MDHEN and CDR2 SYDVKM. Full variable domain (missing parts from reference TRBV28 and TRBJ2-1): DVKVTQSSRYLVKRTGEKVFLECVQDMDHENMFWYRQDPGLGLRLIYFSYDVKMKEKGDIPEGYSVSREKKERFSLILESASTNQTSMYLCASSLRRGTYNEQFFGPGTRLTVL.

In its sample, this clone was seen many times. The V gene is TRBV19, the J gene TRBJ2-5; 8 bases map to TRBD2. The germline CDR1 and CDR2 sequences are LNHDA and SQIVND (reference sequence). Trimming cost V 4 bases and J 0 bases; bases outside gene matches: 4. The CDR3 is 15 residues long. The CDR3 reads CASSTIAGYQETQYF. The CDR3 DNA reads TGTGCCAGTAGTACGATAGCGGGGTACCAAGAGACCCAGTACTTC.

The rearrangement joins TRBV7-9 to TRBJ1-1; D ambiguous. The CDR3 is 14 residues long. Germline V gives CDR1 SEHNR, CDR2 FQNEAQ (reference sequence). Trimming pared 5 bases from V and 1 base from J, leaving 11 bases between. The CDR3 here is CASSTYKKNTEAFF. CDR3 in DNA: TGTGCCAGCAGCACGTACAAGAAGAACACTGAAGCTTTCTTT.

Notes on this clone: Other DNA sequences of this sample code for an identical CDR3. In DNA form, the CDR3 reads TGTGCCAGCAGCGTAGAAGGGGCTGGAAACACCATATATTTT. The encoded protein is CASSVEGAGNTIYF. V and J are TRBV9 and TRBJ1-3; D may be TRBD1 (5 bases). Germline V CDR1 and CDR2: SGDLS, YYNGEE. V dropped 0 bases and J dropped 2 bases, with 6 bases sitting between them. The CDR3 length is 14 residues.

This clone was recorded once. The V and J genes are TRBV19 and TRBJ1-2; the match to TRBD1 covers 7 bases. The V segment lost 5 bases and the J segment 0 bases; nucleotides outside the gene matches: 6. The CDR3 covers 15 residues. In germline, CDR1 is LNHDA, CDR2 SQIVND (reference sequence). The CDR3 region has the DNA TGTGCCAGTAGTCAACCCGGGACAGCTAACTATGGCTACACCTTC. Residues: CASSQPGTANYGYTF. Based on the CDR3 plus reference TRBV19 and TRBJ1-2, the full variable domain is DGGITQSPKYLFRKEGQNVTLSCEQNLNHDAMYWYRQDPGQGLRLIYYSQIVNDFQKGDIAEGYSVSREKKESFPLTVTSAQKNPTAFYLCASSQPGTANYGYTFGSGTRLTVV.

The chain has TRBV11-2 and TRBJ2-7, with D hard to call. The CDR3 consists of 11 residues. Germline V gene lookup returns CDR1 SGHAT and CDR2 FQNNGV. V lost 4 bases and J 3 bases, leaving 4 bases between the germline ends. This chain's CDR3 is CASSSYYEQYF. The DNA of the CDR3 is TGTGCCAGCAGCTCGTACTACGAGCAGTACTTC. Using reference TRBV11-2 and TRBJ2-7 for the parts outside the CDR3, the full variable domain is EAGVAQSPRYKIIEKRQSVAFWCNPISGHATLYWYQQILGQGPKLLIQFQNNGVVDDSQLPKDRFSAERLKGVDSTLKIQPAKLEDSAVYLCASSSYYEQYFGPGTRLTVT.

This chain joins TRBV5-1 and TRBJ1-3; the match to TRBD1 covers 9 bases. Germline V gives CDR1 SGHRS, CDR2 YFSETQ. The CDR3 runs to 15 residues. J lost 4 bases, V lost 4 bases, and 6 bases had no gene match. CDR3 sequence reads: CASSVQGAPGNTIYF. The CDR3 DNA reads TGCGCCAGCAGCGTACAGGGGGCGCCGGGAAACACCATATATTTT.

The chain has TRBV5-1 and TRBJ1-5; no clear D gene. V gave up 0 bases and J gave up 2 bases, with 9 bases separating them. CDR1 is SGHRS and CDR2 is YFSETQ in the germline V gene. The CDR3 runs to 15 residues. The CDR3 sequence: CASSLAGVGNQPQHF. The CDR3 nucleotides are TGCGCCAGCAGCTTGGCCGGGGTTGGCAATCAGCCCCAGCATTTT.

As regards this clone: This CDR3 is also generated by other DNA sequences in the sample. The rearrangement links TRBV29-1 to TRBJ2-3, with D tentatively TRBD1 (5 bases). Trimming shortened V by 3 bases and J by 2 bases, and 12 bases separated the two germline ends. There are 14 residues in the CDR3. The germline V gene has CDR1 SQVTM and CDR2 ANQGSEA. Here the CDR3 DNA reads TGCAGCGTTGAGGGGCAGGGATACACAGATACGCAGTATTTT. Translation: CSVEGQGYTDTQYF.

The chain has TRBV15 and TRBJ1-5, with D perhaps matching TRBD1 (5 bases). Germline CDR1 is LNHNV and CDR2 is YYDKDF (reference sequence). The CDR3 covers 14 residues. V was cut by 1 base and J by 8 bases, with 12 bases left in between. CDR3 nucleotides: TGTGCCACCAGCAGAGGACAGCGCCCGGAGCCCCAGCATTTT. Translated, it gives CATSRGQRPEPQHF.

The gene calls are TRBV9 and TRBJ1-3; 9 nucleotides agree with TRBD1. The germline CDR1 and CDR2 sequences are SGDLS and YYNGEE. The J segment lost 4 bases and the V segment lost 3 bases, leaving 5 bases of the junction unmatched. This CDR3 contains 15 residues. CDR3 in amino acids: CASSGGTGTGNTIYF. CDR3 DNA sequence: TGTGCCAGCAGCGGAGGGACAGGGACGGGAAACACCATATATTTT.